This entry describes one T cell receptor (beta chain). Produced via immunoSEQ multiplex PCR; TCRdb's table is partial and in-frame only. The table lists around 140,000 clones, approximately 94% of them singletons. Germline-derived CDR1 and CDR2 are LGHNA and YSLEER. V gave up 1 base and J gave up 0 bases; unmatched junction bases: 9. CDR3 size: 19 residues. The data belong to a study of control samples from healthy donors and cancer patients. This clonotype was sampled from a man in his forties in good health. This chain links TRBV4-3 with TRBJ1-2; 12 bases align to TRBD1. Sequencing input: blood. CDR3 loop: CASSQAPGGQGAANYGYTF. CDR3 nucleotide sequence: TGCGCCAGCAGCCAAGCCCCCGGGGGACAGGGGGCTGCTAACTATGGCTACACCTTC.